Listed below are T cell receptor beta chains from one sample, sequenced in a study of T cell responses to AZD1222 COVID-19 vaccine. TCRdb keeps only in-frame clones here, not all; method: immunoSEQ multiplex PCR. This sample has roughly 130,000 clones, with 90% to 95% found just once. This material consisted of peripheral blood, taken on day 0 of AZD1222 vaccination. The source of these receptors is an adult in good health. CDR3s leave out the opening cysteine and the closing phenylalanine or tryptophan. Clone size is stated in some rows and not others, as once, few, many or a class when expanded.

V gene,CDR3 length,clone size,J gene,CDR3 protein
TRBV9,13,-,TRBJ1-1,ASSVDTVATTGAF
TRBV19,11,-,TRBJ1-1,ASSIRVNTEAF
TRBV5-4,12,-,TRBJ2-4,ASSFSGTKNIQY
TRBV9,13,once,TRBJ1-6,ASSPTGTGASPLH
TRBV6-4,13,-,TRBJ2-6,ASSALGPGANVLT
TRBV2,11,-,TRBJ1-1,ASTVTEATEAF
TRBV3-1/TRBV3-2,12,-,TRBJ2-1,ASSQGSGYNEQF
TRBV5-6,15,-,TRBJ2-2,ASSLVMGAVNTGELF
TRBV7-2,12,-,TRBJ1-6,ASSLEGIDSPLH
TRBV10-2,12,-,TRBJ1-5,ASSESRGNQPQH
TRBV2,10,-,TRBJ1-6,ASRATGTTVH
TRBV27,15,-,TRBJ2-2,ASSLLQPLGNAGELF
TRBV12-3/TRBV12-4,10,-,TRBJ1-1,ASSFRGLQAF
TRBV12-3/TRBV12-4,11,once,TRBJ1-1,ASTTTIRSEAF
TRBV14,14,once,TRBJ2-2,ASSRSSGRSTGELF
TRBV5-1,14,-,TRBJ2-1,ASSHSLRSSYNEQF
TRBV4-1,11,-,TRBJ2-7,ASSQDLAYEQY
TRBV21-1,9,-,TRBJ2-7,ASSPWTRFP
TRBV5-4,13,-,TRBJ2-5,ASSFDAGGQETQY
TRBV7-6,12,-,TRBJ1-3,ASSLEGSGNTIY
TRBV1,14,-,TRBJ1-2,TSSQDRTGDNYGYT
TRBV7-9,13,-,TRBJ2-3,ASSDSQGLTDTQY
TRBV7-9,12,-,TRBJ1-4,ASSFSGVVGKLF
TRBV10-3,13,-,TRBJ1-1,AISGRQDPSTEAF
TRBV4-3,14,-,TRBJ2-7,ASSRYLAGGGYEQY
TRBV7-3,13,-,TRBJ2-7,ASSPGQGSSDEQY
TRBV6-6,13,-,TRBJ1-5,ASSYYTERNQPQH
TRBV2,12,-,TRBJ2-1,ASSGTGENNEQF
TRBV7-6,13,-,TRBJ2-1,ASSLSSGRALEQF
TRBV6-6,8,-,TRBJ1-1,ASAATEAF
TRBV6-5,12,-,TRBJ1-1,ASSYWDTGTEAF
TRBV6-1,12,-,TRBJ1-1,ASSEFRTNTEAF
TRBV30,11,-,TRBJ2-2,AWSRGLTGELF
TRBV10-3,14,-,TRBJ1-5,AISPYRAGSNQPQH
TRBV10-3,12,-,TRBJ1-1,AISEGGENTEAF